The present T cell receptor beta chain was sequenced within a study of blood T cell repertoires in COVID-19. For the study at large: Acute and convalescent COVID-19 specimens originated in the United States, Italy and Spain. Sample material is recorded as cDNA or gDNA derived from T cells, B-cell-depleted T cells, or PBMCs.

The CDR3 covers 19 residues. V gave up 4 bases and J gave up 6 bases; unmatched junction bases: 20. Germline CDR1 SGDLS, CDR2 YYNGEE. In the authors' methods: Amplification from reference gene primers served as the basis for estimated nucleated cell counts. Libraries were prepared by immunoSEQ multiplex PCR; TCRdb keeps only in-frame clonotypes and omits some of them. The V and J calls and clone size come from that table; D and trimming were worked out from the DNA. This sample carries about 260,000 clones, about 89% of them seen once, and the ten largest clones take around 10%. The clonotype originates from a man aged 40-55 years who had recovered from COVID-19. This sequence joins TRBV9 and TRBJ2-7; 12 nucleotides agree with TRBD1. The sequenced sample consisted of peripheral blood. The CDR3 DNA sequence: TGTGCCAGCAGCACCTACGCGGGACAGGGGGCGAAGCCCATTACCGAGCAGTACTTC. Encoded protein: CASSTYAGQGAKPITEQYF. Looking up the rest from reference TRBV9 and TRBJ2-7 gives the full variable domain: DSGVTQTPKHLITATGQRVTLRCSPRSGDLSVYWYQQSLDQGLQFLIQYYNGEERAKGNILERFSAQQFPDLHSELNLSSLELGDSALYFCASSTYAGQGAKPITEQYFGPGTRLTVT.